In its sample, the clone carrying this T cell receptor beta chain was seen once. The table came from immunoSEQ multiplex PCR; TCRdb's copy has only in-frame clones and leaves some out. Of over 70,000 clones in the sample, 87% are singletons; the top ten hold around 1.5%. This entry belongs to a study of OX40 agonist ivuxolimab in advanced cancers. Trimming left V 0 bases short and J 5 bases short, with 8 bases between. The CDR3 covers 13 residues. This TCR came from an adult with an advanced solid tumor such as melanoma, head and neck, liver or kidney cancer. The chain combines TRBV23-1 with TRBJ2-7; D is ambiguous. TRBV23-1 is known as an ORF, though its function is uncertain. The sample consisted of CD4+ or CD8+ T cells sorted from blood, taken in a trial of the OX40 agonist ivuxolimab. The DNA for the CDR3 is TGCGCCAGCAGTCAATCGCCCAGCCACGAGCAGTACTTC. Translating it yields CASSQSPSHEQYF.